The 14 T cell receptor beta chains below come from one sample, sequenced in a study of cytomegalovirus exposure and HLA in healthy donors. PCR employed 60 Vbeta and 13 Jbeta primers. TCRdb's table, derived via immunoSEQ multiplex PCR, lists solely in-frame clones and lacks some. The data contain about 74,000 clones, approximately 70% of them singletons. The sample comprised PBMCs. The receptors come from a middle-aged woman in good health and CMV-seropositive.

The rearrangement links TRBV5-5 to TRBJ2-7; 7 nucleotides line up with TRBD1. The CDR3 totals 15 residues. J lost 5 bases, V lost 4 bases, and 12 bases had no gene match. Germline V lookup: CDR1 SGHKS, CDR2 YYEKEE (reference sequence). The CDR3: CASSPPGTDYHEQYF. The CDR3 nucleotides are TGTGCCAGCAGCCCCCCCGGGACAGACTACCACGAGCAGTACTTC.

J is TRBJ1-1 and V is TRBV5-1; maybe TRBD1 (5 bases). Germline V CDR1 and CDR2: SGHRS, YFSETQ. The ends were cut back, 0 bases at V and 1 base at J, with 16 bases in the middle. This CDR3 is 17 amino acids long. CDR3 sequence reads: CASSLAGIGGTNTEAFF. CDR3 coding DNA: TGCGCCAGCAGCTTGGCCGGAATCGGGGGGACGAACACTGAAGCTTTCTTT.

This clone has a single count. The V gene is TRBV30, the J gene TRBJ1-3; possibly TRBD1 for D (5 bases). The CDR3 sequence is 14 residues long. Germline lookup yields CDR1 GTSNPN and CDR2 SVGIG (reference sequence). Trimming cost V 0 bases and J 1 base, with 7 bases left between them. The CDR3 loop reads CAWSVGGSGNTIYF. The CDR3 region has the DNA TGTGCCTGGAGTGTCGGGGGATCTGGAAACACCATATATTTT. The variable domain in full, completed from reference TRBV30 and TRBJ1-3, reads SQTIHQWPATLVQPVGSPLSLECTVEGTSNPNLYWYRQAAGRGLQLLFYSVGIGQISSEVPQNLSASRPQDRQFILSSKKLLLSDSGFYLCAWSVGGSGNTIYFGEGSWLTVV.

The rearrangement links TRBV5-1 to TRBJ2-5; TRBD1 agrees at 7 bases. V was pared by 7 bases and J by 2 bases, with 8 bases of the junction left unmatched. Germline-derived CDR1 and CDR2 are SGHRS and YFSETQ. The CDR3 runs 14 residues. CDR3 in amino acids: CASALGTAQETQYF. The DNA for the CDR3 is TGCGCCAGCGCATTAGGGACAGCACAAGAGACCCAGTACTTC.

The chain recombines TRBV5-1 with TRBJ2-5, with 11 bases identical to TRBD2. From germline, CDR1 is SGHRS and CDR2 YFSETQ. The CDR3 sequence is 18 residues long. Trimming took 0 bases from V and 0 from J; bases not matched to a gene: 7. CDR3 residues: CASSLALLAGDHQETQYF. The CDR3, as DNA: TGCGCCAGCAGCTTGGCTCTACTAGCGGGAGACCACCAAGAGACCCAGTACTTC.

This chain connects TRBV6-1 to TRBJ2-3; 10 bases align to TRBD2. CDR1 and CDR2 from the germline V gene are MNHNS and SASEGT. V was pared by 4 bases and J by 4 bases, with 5 bases of the junction left unmatched. The CDR3 is 15 residues long. The CDR3 nucleotides read TGTGCCAGCAGTGCCCTAGCGGGAGTTGCAGATACGCAGTATTTT. Translating it yields CASSALAGVADTQYF.

The rearrangement links TRBV4-3 to TRBJ2-2, with 10 positions matching TRBD1. Germline V CDR1 and CDR2: LGHNA, YSLEER. The CDR3 loop spans 17 amino acids. The trim removed 3 bases at V and 5 bases at J, leaving 9 bases unmatched. This chain's CDR3 is CASSQHGTGVGTGELFF. Written as DNA, the CDR3 is TGCGCCAGCAGCCAGCACGGGACAGGGGTTGGGACCGGGGAGCTGTTTTTT.

The chain combines TRBV6-1 with TRBJ2-3, with a weak D call TRBD2 (5 bases). The CDR3 has 14 residues. Germline V gene data show CDR1 as MNHNS and CDR2 as SASEGT. V was pared by 1 base and J by 0 bases, with 5 bases between. CDR3 loop: CASSEGGSTDTQYF. CDR3 sequence (DNA): TGTGCCAGCAGTGAAGGCGGGAGCACAGATACGCAGTATTTT.

This chain connects TRBV10-3 to TRBJ1-1; D unclear. Germline lookup yields CDR1 ENHRY and CDR2 SYGVKD. CDR3 length: 12 amino acids. The V end was cut by 8 bases, the J end by 0 bases, with 7 bases between. DNA for the CDR3: TGTGCCATCTCTTCGTTGAACACTGAAGCTTTCTTT. Translated, it gives CAISSLNTEAFF.

The chain carries TRBV6-5 and TRBJ1-2; D ambiguous. V gave up 2 bases and J gave up 3 bases, with 16 bases separating them. CDR3 length equals 16 residues. Looked up from germline, CDR1 is MNHEY and CDR2 is SVGAGI. The CDR3 nucleotides are TGTGCCAGCAGTTACGGCCCGAGGAAAATGGACTATGGCTACACCTTC. Its protein is CASSYGPRKMDYGYTF.

The chain employs TRBV18 and TRBJ1-1, with TRBD1 matching over 10 bases. Germline values: CDR1 KGHSH, CDR2 LQKENI. With V trimmed by 4 bases and J by 10 bases, 9 bases remained unmatched. This CDR3 contains 14 residues. The DNA of the CDR3 is TGTGCCAGCTCACGCGGGACAGGGGATGGTTTAGCTTTCTTT. It yields the protein CASSRGTGDGLAFF.

In its sample, this clone was seen a few times. The chain joins TRBV6-5 to TRBJ1-2; TRBD1 might be the D (5 bases). The germline gives CDR1 MNHEY, CDR2 SVGAGI. Trimming left V 5 bases short and J 2 bases short, with 12 bases between. The CDR3 consists of 14 residues. CDR3 protein: CASSRDSKNYGYTF. The CDR3 region has the DNA TGTGCCAGCAGTAGGGACTCCAAGAACTATGGCTACACCTTC.

This clone was counted only a few times. The chain recombines TRBV30 with TRBJ1-4; D call uncertain. CDR3 length: 11 amino acids. V gave up 2 bases and J gave up 8 bases, with 6 bases separating them. CDR1 and CDR2 from the germline V gene are GTSNPN and SVGIG (reference sequence). The CDR3 bases are TGTGCCTGGAGTTATTCCGAAAAACTGTTTTTT. This encodes CAWSYSEKLFF.

J is TRBJ2-7 and V is TRBV4-1, with 7 bases matching TRBD1. Germline V gene sequence: CDR1 MGHRA, CDR2 YSYEKL. The CDR3 sequence is 18 residues long. Trimming removed 2 bases from V and 0 bases from J; junction bases left unmatched: 13. In nucleotides, the CDR3 is TGCGCCAGCAGCCAACGGAACCCTCAGGGGGTGAACTCCTACGAGCAGTACTTC. Amino acid sequence: CASSQRNPQGVNSYEQYF.